The source of this T cell receptor beta chain is a study of T cells after yellow fever vaccination. Study results and caveats: Reappearance after the booster was seen for most primary-vaccination clones, at 95% to 97% CD4 and 70% to 90% CD8.

This clonotype came up a few times. Its cognate antigen is unknown. Each CDR3 protein gets one entry after TCRdb re-called the 5' RACE reads with MiXCR. The profile shows about 300,000 distinct CDR3 sequences, roughly 6.8% of them singletons. This CDR3 spans 15 amino acids. Germline V CDR1 and CDR2: ENHRY, SYGVKD. Trimming cost V 8 bases and J 4 bases, with 21 bases left between them. The chain is built from TRBV10-3 and TRBJ2-7, with D perhaps TRBD1 (6 bases). The receptor was derived from a man between 18 and 35 years old who received the YFV17D yellow fever vaccine. This material consisted of PBMCs, taken roughly 46 days after the first yellow fever vaccination. Written as DNA, the CDR3 is TGTGCCATCCGAGGTTGGGACGGGACAAGTTACGAGCAGTACTTC. Its protein product is CAIRGWDGTSYEQYF.